The next 28 T cell receptor beta chains were all read from a single sample in a study of T-cell reconstitution after alpha-beta-depleted transplantation in children. Unique molecular identifiers were incorporated during preparation of the TCRbeta library. TCRdb itself ran the PCR reads through MiXCR, one entry per CDR3 protein. The data contain around 450,000 distinct CDR3 sequences, roughly a tenth of them singletons. The sample was PBMCs, taken before TCRalphabeta/CD19-depleted stem cell transplant. These receptors all stem from a child aged 2-15 years with inherited bone marrow failure, due to receive a stem cell transplant.

This clonotype was observed many times. The chain couples TRBV28 to TRBJ1-2, with D tentatively TRBD1 (6 bases). V was pared by 6 bases and J by 2 bases, with 13 bases between. CDR1 is MDHEN, CDR2 SYDVKM, per germline. The CDR3 has 14 residues. CDR3 region: CASSSGATNYGYTF. CDR3 nucleotide sequence: TGTGCCAGCAGCTCAGGGGCCACCAACTATGGCTACACCTTC.

This clonotype has a count of ten or more. The CDR3 DNA reads TGTGCCAGCAGTTTATCGGCGGACAATTACGGCTACACCTTC. Its translation: CASSLSADNYGYTF. The chain has TRBV27 and TRBJ1-2; TRBD1 might be the D (5 bases). The CDR3 sequence is 14 residues long. CDR1 and CDR2 (germline): MNHEY, SMNVEV (reference sequence). Between the trimmed V and J ends, which lost 0 bases and 8 bases, there was a span of 13 bases.

The chain is built from TRBV27 and TRBJ2-7, with 9 bases matching TRBD1. The germline V gene has CDR1 MNHEY and CDR2 SMNVEV (reference sequence). V gave up 5 bases and J gave up 3 bases; unmatched junction bases: 8. The CDR3 consists of 15 residues. The CDR3: CASSTTGTGLYEQYF. The CDR3 DNA is TGTGCCAGCAGTACGACCGGGACAGGGCTCTACGAGCAGTACTTC.

The gene calls are TRBV6-2 or TRBV6-3 and TRBJ2-1, with 9 bases matching TRBD2. After removal of 2 bases from V and 1 base from J, the junction contained 3 bases not matched to a gene. Germline CDR1 is MNHEY and CDR2 is SVGEGT. CDR3 length: 16 residues. DNA of the CDR3: TGTGCCAGCAGTTACCCAGCGGGAGGATCCTACAATGAGCAGTTCTTC. Encoded protein: CASSYPAGGSYNEQFF.

This clonotype occurred many times. The V gene is TRBV5-1, the J gene TRBJ2-1; D is ambiguous. This CDR3 is 12 amino acids long. Germline V gene lookup returns CDR1 SGHRS and CDR2 YFSETQ. V shed 3 bases and J shed 5 bases, with 6 bases lying between them. CDR3 DNA sequence: TGCGCCAGCAGCTGGGCAGACAATGAGCAGTTCTTC. Translated: CASSWADNEQFF.

This clonotype came up a few times. The CDR3 sequence is CSVEGTGGSTDTQYF. DNA of the CDR3: TGCAGCGTTGAAGGGACAGGGGGGAGCACAGATACGCAGTATTTT. The genes are TRBV29-1 and TRBJ2-3, with 10 bases aligning to TRBD1. With 1 base clipped from V and 0 bases from J, the junction kept 1 base outside the gene matches. Germline assignment: CDR1 SQVTM and CDR2 ANQGSEA. This CDR3 comprises 15 residues.

This clonotype came up many times. The chain links TRBV7-9 to TRBJ2-1; 7 nucleotides align to TRBD1. Germline CDR1 and CDR2: SEHNR and FQNEAQ (reference sequence). Trimming at V came to 7 bases and at J to 1 base, leaving 10 bases not matched to a gene. There are 16 residues in the CDR3. The CDR3 loop reads CASITTGASSYNEQFF. As DNA, the CDR3 is TGTGCCAGCATTACTACAGGGGCGAGTTCCTACAATGAGCAGTTCTTC.

This clonotype was counted at least ten times. The chain carries TRBV11-2 and TRBJ2-4; 10 bases are shared with TRBD2. The CDR3 runs 17 residues. Germline assignment: CDR1 SGHAT and CDR2 FQNNGV. J lost 6 bases, V lost 8 bases, and 16 bases had no gene match. CDR3 residues: CASFQGRLAGVSNIQYF. CDR3 bases: TGTGCCAGCTTCCAGGGGAGGCTAGCGGGAGTCTCAAACATTCAGTACTTC.

This clonotype was recorded many times. The J gene is TRBJ2-3, the V gene TRBV5-5; the D is unclear. CDR3 size: 14 residues. The germline V gene encodes CDR1 SGHKS and CDR2 YYEKEE (reference sequence). V shed 0 bases and J shed 2 bases, with 7 bases lying between them. As DNA, the CDR3 is TGTGCCAGCAGCTTGGGTCGGCTCACAGATACGCAGTATTTT. This translates into CASSLGRLTDTQYF.

This clonotype showed up just a few times. The chain is built from TRBV29-1 and TRBJ2-1, with 8 bases fitting TRBD1. CDR1 is SQVTM and CDR2 is ANQGSEA in the germline V gene. Trimming cost V 4 bases and J 9 bases; bases outside gene matches: 5. The length of the CDR3 is 12 residues. CDR3 amino acids: CSVVTGGTEQFF. The CDR3 region has the DNA TGCAGCGTTGTCACAGGGGGTACTGAGCAGTTCTTC.

This rearrangement joins TRBV20-1 to TRBJ2-4; D is unclear. Germline V gives CDR1 DFQATT, CDR2 SNEGSKA (reference sequence). The V gene lost 0 bases and the J gene lost 7 bases, with 7 bases spanning the gap. CDR3 length: 12 amino acids. The CDR3 nucleotides read TGCAGTGCTAGAGAAGGGTTTAACATTCAGTACTTC. Translation gives CSAREGFNIQYF.

This clonotype has ten or more counts. The chain couples TRBV27 to TRBJ2-7, with 7 bases matching TRBD2. Germline CDR1 is MNHEY and CDR2 is SMNVEV (reference sequence). This CDR3 has 14 amino acids. The ends lost 5 bases at V and 3 bases at J; junction bases unmatched: 7. This chain's CDR3 is CASSESGMGYEQYF. The CDR3 region has the DNA TGTGCCAGCAGTGAGAGCGGGATGGGCTACGAGCAGTACTTC.

This clonotype was seen many times. In DNA, the CDR3 is TGTGCCAGCAGCCTACTATACCAAGAGACCCAGTACTTC. Translation gives CASSLLYQETQYF. J is TRBJ2-5 and V is TRBV28; D is uncertain. Trimming pared 6 bases from V and 0 bases from J, leaving 8 bases between. The CDR3 length is 13 residues. Germline V gene data show CDR1 as MDHEN and CDR2 as SYDVKM. Combining the CDR3 with reference TRBV28 and TRBJ2-5 gives the whole variable domain DVKVTQSSRYLVKRTGEKVFLECVQDMDHENMFWYRQDPGLGLRLIYFSYDVKMKEKGDIPEGYSVSREKKERFSLILESASTNQTSMYLCASSLLYQETQYFGPGTRLLVL.

Many counts were recorded for this clonotype. The CDR3 DNA reads TGTGCCAGCTTTAGGAGTTCTAGCACAGATACGCAGTATTTT. This gives the protein CASFRSSSTDTQYF. This chain links TRBV2 with TRBJ2-3; D is undetermined. V lost 8 bases to trimming and J lost 0 bases, with 12 bases between them. Germline V gives CDR1 SNHLY, CDR2 FYNNEI. The CDR3 is made up of 14 amino acids.

This clonotype was seen more than once but under ten times. V usage is TRBV5-4 and J usage is TRBJ2-7, with D perhaps TRBD2 (5 bases). This CDR3 spans 16 amino acids. The V end was cut by 1 base, the J end by 2 bases, with 16 bases between. Germline CDR1 reads SGHNT; CDR2 reads YYREEE (reference sequence). This CDR3 reads CASSLWDSVIPYEQYF. The CDR3 DNA reads as TGTGCCAGCAGCTTGTGGGATAGCGTAATCCCCTACGAGCAGTACTTC.

Ten or more counts support this clonotype. The rearrangement uses TRBV28 and TRBJ1-1; D is unclear. Germline values: CDR1 MDHEN, CDR2 SYDVKM. Trimming took off 7 bases at V and 1 base at J, with 16 bases between the two ends. This CDR3 has 15 residues. CDR3 amino acids: CASTRVTRRNTEAFF. CDR3 coding DNA: TGTGCCAGCACCCGAGTAACCAGGAGGAACACTGAAGCTTTCTTT.

The table lists this clonotype with a few counts. The V and J genes are TRBV5-1 and TRBJ1-1, with D possibly matching TRBD1 (6 bases). Trimming stripped 0 bases from V and 4 bases from J, with 13 bases between. The CDR3 consists of 15 residues. Germline V CDR1 and CDR2: SGHRS, YFSETQ. CDR3 DNA sequence: TGCGCCAGCAGCTTGGGGGGGGCCGGGGGCACTGAAGCTTTCTTT. It specifies CASSLGGAGGTEAFF.

J is TRBJ2-3 and V is TRBV28, with 7 bases matching TRBD1. Germline V gives CDR1 MDHEN, CDR2 SYDVKM. The CDR3 sequence is 16 residues long. V lost 2 bases and J lost 0; bases outside the gene matches: 5. The CDR3 nucleotides are TGTGCCAGCAGTTTACCGGGGACAGCTAGCACAGATACGCAGTATTTT. Translation: CASSLPGTASTDTQYF.

Comment on this clonotype: A much larger clone differs by one base, so this may be a read error. The rearrangement uses TRBV28 and TRBJ2-7; D gene unclear. The CDR3 is made up of 13 amino acids. With 6 bases removed from V and 5 bases from J, the gap between germline ends came to 14 bases. Germline-derived CDR1 and CDR2 are MDHEN and SYDVKM. The CDR3 nucleotides are TGTGCCAGCAGGTTTCGAGCGATGGACGAGCAGTACTTC. Amino acids: CASRFRAMDEQYF. Full variable domain (remainder filled in from reference TRBV28 and TRBJ2-7): DVKVTQSSRYLVKRTGEKVFLECVQDMDHENMFWYRQDPGLGLRLIYFSYDVKMKEKGDIPEGYSVSREKKERFSLILESASTNQTSMYLCASRFRAMDEQYFGPGTRLTVT.

Many counts were recorded for this clonotype. This chain links TRBV6-2 or TRBV6-3 with TRBJ2-2, with D possibly matching TRBD1 (6 bases). V dropped 4 bases and J dropped 0 bases, with 6 bases sitting between them. There are 14 residues in the CDR3. In germline, CDR1 is MNHEY, CDR2 SVGEGT. CDR3 residues: CASSWDTNTGELFF. Written as DNA, the CDR3 is TGTGCCAGCAGTTGGGACACGAACACCGGGGAGCTGTTTTTT.

This clonotype was observed at least ten times. The junction departs from the called germline gene at one end, perhaps through a read error. This chain uses TRBV5-1 with TRBJ2-7; tentatively, D is TRBD2 (5 bases). CDR3 length equals 14 residues. The germline V gene encodes CDR1 SGHRS and CDR2 YFSETQ. The CDR3 nucleotides are TGTGCCAGCAGTTTAGTGGGGAGCTCCTACGAGCAGTACTTC. Its translation is CASSLVGSSYEQYF.

This clonotype was detected ten times or more. This chain connects TRBV30 to TRBJ2-1, with D uncertain. In germline, CDR1 is GTSNPN, CDR2 SVGIG (reference sequence). CDR3 length: 12 residues. The V end was cut by 5 bases, the J end by 5 bases, with 10 bases between. CDR3 coding DNA: TGTGCCTGGGCCGCGAGCAACAATGAGCAGTTCTTC. Encoded protein: CAWAASNNEQFF.

This chain links TRBV3-1 with TRBJ2-7, with a possible D match to TRBD2 (6 bases). The CDR3 is 14 residues long. V lost 4 bases to trimming and J lost 7 bases, with 17 bases between them. The germline CDR1 and CDR2 sequences are LGHDT and YNNKEL (reference sequence). Written as DNA, the CDR3 is TGTGCCAGCAGCCCCCCAGGACCGGCGGGGGAGCAGTACTTC. Its protein product is CASSPPGPAGEQYF.

This clonotype was observed at least ten times. The J gene is TRBJ2-5, the V gene TRBV29-1; a weak D match, TRBD2 (6 bases). Germline CDR1 is SQVTM and CDR2 is ANQGSEA. The CDR3 runs to 14 residues. The V end lost 6 bases, the J end lost 8 bases, and 22 bases lay between the germline ends. The chain's CDR3 is CSVGPGTLEGTQYF. The CDR3 DNA reads as TGCAGCGTCGGGCCCGGGACCTTGGAGGGAACCCAGTACTTC.

There are a few counts of this clonotype. The rearrangement links TRBV7-2 to TRBJ2-1, with TRBD1 identical over 9 bases. V was clipped by 5 bases and J by 3 bases; unmatched bases: 5. Germline CDR1 SGHTA, CDR2 FQGNSA. This CDR3 comprises 15 residues. The CDR3 nucleotides read TGTGCCAGCAGCCGAAACAGGGGGCTCTACAATGAGCAGTTCTTC. This translates into CASSRNRGLYNEQFF.

This clonotype was found many times. The chain's CDR3 is CASSQSSPYTGELFF. DNA for the CDR3: TGCGCCAGCAGCCAATCTTCCCCATACACCGGGGAGCTGTTTTTT. This chain connects TRBV4-3 to TRBJ2-2; D gene unclear. The CDR3 sequence is 15 residues long. Germline V CDR1 and CDR2: LGHNA, YSLEER. The V gene lost 2 bases and the J gene lost 3 bases, with 10 bases spanning the gap.

This clonotype occurred many times. This chain uses TRBV12-3 or TRBV12-4 with TRBJ2-7, with D unresolved. The CDR3 contains 12 residues. Trimming stripped 4 bases from V and 4 bases from J, with 8 bases between. The CDR3 sequence: CASSSDWYEQYF. In DNA form, the CDR3 reads TGTGCCAGCAGTTCCGACTGGTACGAGCAGTACTTC.

This clonotype has only a few counts. This rearrangement joins TRBV20-1 to TRBJ2-5, with TRBD2 as a possible D gene (7 bases). Germline V CDR1 and CDR2: DFQATT, SNEGSKA (reference sequence). CDR3 size: 16 residues. V gave up 6 bases and J gave up 5 bases, with 25 bases separating them. This CDR3 reads CSAQGSSGNIMETQYF. CDR3 sequence (DNA): TGCAGTGCGCAGGGGTCCAGCGGGAATATCATGGAGACCCAGTACTTC.